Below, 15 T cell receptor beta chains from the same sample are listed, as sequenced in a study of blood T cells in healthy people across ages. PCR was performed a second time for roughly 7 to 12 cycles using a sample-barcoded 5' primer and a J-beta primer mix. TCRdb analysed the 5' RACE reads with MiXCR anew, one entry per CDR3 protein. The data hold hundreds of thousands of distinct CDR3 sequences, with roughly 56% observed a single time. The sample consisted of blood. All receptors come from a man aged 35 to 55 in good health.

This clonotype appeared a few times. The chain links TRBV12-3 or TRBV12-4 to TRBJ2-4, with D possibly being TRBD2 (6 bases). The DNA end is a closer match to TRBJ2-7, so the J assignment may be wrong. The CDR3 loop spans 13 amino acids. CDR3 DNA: TGTGCCAGCAGTTTAGGGAGGGGCAACGAGCAGTACTTC. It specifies CASSLGRGNEQYF.

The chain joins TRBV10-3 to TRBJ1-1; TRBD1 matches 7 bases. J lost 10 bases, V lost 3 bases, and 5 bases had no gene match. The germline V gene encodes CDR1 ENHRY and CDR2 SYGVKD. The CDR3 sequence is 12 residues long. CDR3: CAISEGAGGAFF. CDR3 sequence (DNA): TGTGCCATCAGTGAAGGAGCAGGGGGAGCTTTCTTT.

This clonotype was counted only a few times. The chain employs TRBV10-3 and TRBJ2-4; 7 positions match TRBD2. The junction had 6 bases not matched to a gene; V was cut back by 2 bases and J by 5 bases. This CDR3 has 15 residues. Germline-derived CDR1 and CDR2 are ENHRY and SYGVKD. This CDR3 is CAISERGGGENIQYF. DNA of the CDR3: TGTGCCATCAGTGAGCGTGGCGGGGGAGAAAACATTCAGTACTTC.

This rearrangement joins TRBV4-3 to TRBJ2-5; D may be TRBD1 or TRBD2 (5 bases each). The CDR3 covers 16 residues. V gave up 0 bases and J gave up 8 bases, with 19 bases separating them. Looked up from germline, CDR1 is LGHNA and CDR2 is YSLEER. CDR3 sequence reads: CASSQDPGQGYVTQYF. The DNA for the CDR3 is TGCGCCAGCAGCCAAGATCCGGGGCAGGGTTACGTTACCCAGTACTTC.

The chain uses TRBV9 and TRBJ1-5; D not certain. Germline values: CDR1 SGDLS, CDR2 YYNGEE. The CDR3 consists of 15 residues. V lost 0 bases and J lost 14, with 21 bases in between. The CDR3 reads CASSVGEFDAAPKHF. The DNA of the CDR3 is TGTGCCAGCAGCGTAGGGGAGTTTGACGCAGCTCCTAAGCATTTT.

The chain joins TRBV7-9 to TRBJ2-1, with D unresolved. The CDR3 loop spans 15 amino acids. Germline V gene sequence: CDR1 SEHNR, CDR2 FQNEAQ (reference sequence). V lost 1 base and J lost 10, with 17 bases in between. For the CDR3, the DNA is TGTGCCAGCAGCTTAGGGAGTAATGTTGGCCGGGAGCAGTTCTTC. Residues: CASSLGSNVGREQFF.

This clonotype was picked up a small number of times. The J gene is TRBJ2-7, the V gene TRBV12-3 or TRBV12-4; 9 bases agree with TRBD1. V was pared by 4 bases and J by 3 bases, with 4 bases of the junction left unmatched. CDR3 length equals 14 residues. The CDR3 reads CASSYGTGSYEQYF. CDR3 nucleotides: TGTGCCAGCAGTTATGGGACAGGGAGCTACGAGCAGTACTTC.

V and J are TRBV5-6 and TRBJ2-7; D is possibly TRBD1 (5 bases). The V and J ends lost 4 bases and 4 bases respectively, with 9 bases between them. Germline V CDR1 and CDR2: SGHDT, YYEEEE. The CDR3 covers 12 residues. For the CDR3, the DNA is TGTGCCAGCAGCACCGACAGATACGAGCAGTACTTC. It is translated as CASSTDRYEQYF.

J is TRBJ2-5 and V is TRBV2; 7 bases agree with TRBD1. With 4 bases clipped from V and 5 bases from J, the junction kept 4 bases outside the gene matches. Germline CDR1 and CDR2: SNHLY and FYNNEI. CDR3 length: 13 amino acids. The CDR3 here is CASSGGTVETQYF. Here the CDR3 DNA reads TGTGCCAGCAGTGGGGGGACAGTGGAGACCCAGTACTTC. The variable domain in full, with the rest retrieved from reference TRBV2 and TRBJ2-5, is EPEVTQTPSHQVTQMGQEVILRCVPISNHLYFYWYRQILGQKVEFLVSFYNNEISEKSEIFDDQFSVERPDGSNFTLKIRSTKLEDSAMYFCASSGGTVETQYFGPGTRLLVL.

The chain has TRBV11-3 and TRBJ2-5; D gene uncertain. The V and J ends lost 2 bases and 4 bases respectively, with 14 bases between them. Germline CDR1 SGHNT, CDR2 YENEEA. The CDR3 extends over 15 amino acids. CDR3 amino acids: CASSLRANPTETQYF. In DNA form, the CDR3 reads TGTGCCAGCAGCTTACGCGCGAACCCAACAGAGACCCAGTACTTC. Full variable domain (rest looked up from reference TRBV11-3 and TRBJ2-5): EAGVVQSPRYKIIEKKQPVAFWCNPISGHNTLYWYLQNLGQGPELLIRYENEEAVDDSQLPKDRFSAERLKGVDSTLKIQPAELGDSAVYLCASSLRANPTETQYFGPGTRLLVL.

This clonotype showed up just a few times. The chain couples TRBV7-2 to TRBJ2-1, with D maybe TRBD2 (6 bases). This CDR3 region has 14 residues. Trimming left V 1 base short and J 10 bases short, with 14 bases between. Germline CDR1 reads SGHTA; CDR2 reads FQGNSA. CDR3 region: CASSLELAGGEQFF. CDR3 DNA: TGTGCCAGCAGCTTAGAACTAGCCGGTGGAGAGCAGTTCTTC.

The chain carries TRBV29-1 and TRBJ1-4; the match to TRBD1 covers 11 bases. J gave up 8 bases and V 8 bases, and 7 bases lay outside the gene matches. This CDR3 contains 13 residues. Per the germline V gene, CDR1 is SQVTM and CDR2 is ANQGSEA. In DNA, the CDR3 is TGCAGCATAACGGGACAGGGGGAGGAAAAACTGTTTTTT. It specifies CSITGQGEEKLFF.

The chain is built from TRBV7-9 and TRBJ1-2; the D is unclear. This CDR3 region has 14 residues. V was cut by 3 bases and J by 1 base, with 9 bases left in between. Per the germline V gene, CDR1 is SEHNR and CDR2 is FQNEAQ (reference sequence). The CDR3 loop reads CASSFSTINYGYTF. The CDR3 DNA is TGTGCCAGCAGCTTTTCAACAATTAACTATGGCTACACCTTC.

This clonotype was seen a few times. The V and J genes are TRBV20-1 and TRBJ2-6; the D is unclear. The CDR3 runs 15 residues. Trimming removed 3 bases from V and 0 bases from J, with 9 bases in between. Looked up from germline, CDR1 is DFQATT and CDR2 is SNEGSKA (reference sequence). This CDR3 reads CSARSGYSGANVLTF. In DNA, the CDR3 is TGCAGTGCTAGGTCTGGCTACTCTGGGGCCAACGTCCTGACTTTC.

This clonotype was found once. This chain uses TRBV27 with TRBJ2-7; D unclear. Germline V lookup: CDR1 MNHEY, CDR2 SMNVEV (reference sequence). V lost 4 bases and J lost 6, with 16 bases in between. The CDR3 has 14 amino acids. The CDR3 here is CASSSLIRRSEQYF. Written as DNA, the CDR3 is TGTGCCAGCAGTTCCCTTATACGGAGAAGCGAGCAGTACTTC.